This TCR beta chain originates from a study of OX40 agonist ivuxolimab in advanced cancers. Study overall: At 75% to 90% male, the cohort had a mean age of 60 years, ranging from 23 to 79.

Study outcomes and limitations: The study observed clonal expansion of CD4+ and CD8+ blood T cells by week 6 at 0.1 to 3.0 mg/kg. The work left the antigen specificity of expanded peripheral T cells undetermined. In general, CD8+ T cells held more expanded clones than CD4+ did, on average.

Assay: immunoSEQ multiplex PCR; the TCRdb copy retains only in-frame clones and omits some. In the table there are under 45,000 clones, around 73% of which are singletons. Per germline, CDR1 SGDLS and CDR2 YYNGEE. Trimming shortened V by 4 bases and J by 0 bases, and 4 bases separated the two germline ends. This CDR3 comprises 13 residues. This clone was recorded many times. What it binds is not known. The gene calls are TRBV9 and TRBJ2-2, with no clear D. This TCR was recovered from an adult with an advanced solid tumor such as melanoma, head and neck, liver or kidney cancer. Sequenced here: CD4+ or CD8+ T cells sorted from blood, sampled in a trial of the OX40 agonist ivuxolimab. In DNA, the CDR3 is TGTGCCAGCAGCCCGACGAACACCGGGGAGCTGTTTTTT. Translation gives CASSPTNTGELFF. Variable domain in full (rest from reference TRBV9 and TRBJ2-2): DSGVTQTPKHLITATGQRVTLRCSPRSGDLSVYWYQQSLDQGLQFLIQYYNGEERAKGNILERFSAQQFPDLHSELNLSSLELGDSALYFCASSPTNTGELFFGEGSRLTVL.